The source of this T cell receptor (beta chain) is a study of blood T cell repertoires in COVID-19. In the study overall: PBMCs, B-cell-depleted T cells, or T cells were the source of the cDNA or gDNA that made up the material.

The CDR3 covers 15 residues. V shed 1 base, J shed 1 base, and the junction held 2 bases outside the gene matches. Germline V CDR1 and CDR2: KGHSH, LQKENI. TCRdb's table, derived via immunoSEQ multiplex PCR, lists solely in-frame clones and lacks some. The data hold fewer than 200,000 clones, with roughly four fifths observed a single time. Those enrolled in Seattle joined during active infection and were followed longitudinally afterward. The chain recombines TRBV18 with TRBJ2-3; TRBD2 matches at 7 bases. Material for sequencing was peripheral blood. The receptor comes from a woman in her seventies with COVID-19, enrolled during active disease. This CDR3 reads CASSPRREGTDTQYF. The CDR3 nucleotides are TGTGCCAGCTCACCACGACGGGAGGGCACAGATACGCAGTATTTT.